These 18 T cell receptor beta chains originate from one sample sequenced in a study of cytomegalovirus exposure and HLA in healthy donors. The PCR contained 60 Vbeta and 13 Jbeta primers. The table came from immunoSEQ multiplex PCR; TCRdb's copy has only in-frame clones and leaves some out. Of hundreds of thousands of clones detected, 77% appear once; the ten largest clones hold 2.5% to 3%. The specimen was PBMCs. These receptors were obtained from a woman aged 55-70 years in good health and CMV-seropositive.

This chain connects TRBV6-1 to TRBJ1-1; D unresolved. Germline CDR1 reads MNHNS; CDR2 reads SASEGT. V gave up 8 bases and J gave up 1 base, with 14 bases separating them. This CDR3 has 14 amino acids. As DNA, the CDR3 is TGTGCCAGCGTGGATGTAGCAGCGAACACTGAAGCTTTCTTT. As protein: CASVDVAANTEAFF.

This clone came up a few times. The rearrangement uses TRBV10-3 and TRBJ2-3, with 7 nucleotides matching TRBD1. This CDR3 is 14 amino acids long. Unmatched junction bases numbered 3, after V lost 4 bases and J lost 2 bases. CDR1 ENHRY and CDR2 SYGVKD come from the germline V gene. CDR3 region: CAISAGGFTDTQYF. CDR3 nucleotide sequence: TGTGCCATCAGTGCAGGGGGTTTCACAGATACGCAGTATTTT.

The chain is built from TRBV2 and TRBJ1-1, with TRBD1 as a possible D gene (5 bases). CDR1 and CDR2 (germline): SNHLY, FYNNEI. V was clipped by 6 bases and J by 3 bases, with 8 bases between them. This CDR3 is built from 12 residues. The CDR3 DNA reads as TGTGCCAGCAGCGGGGGGGACACTGAAGCTTTCTTT. It yields the protein CASSGGDTEAFF.

The chain's CDR3 is CASSSGQGREKLFF. Here the CDR3 DNA reads TGTGCCAGCAGCTCCGGACAGGGGAGGGAAAAACTGTTTTTT. The V gene is TRBV7-2, the J gene TRBJ1-4; 9 bases agree with TRBD1. After removal of 4 bases from V and 8 bases from J, the junction contained 5 bases not matched to a gene. The CDR3 totals 14 residues. Germline CDR1 reads SGHTA; CDR2 reads FQGNSA.

The chain employs TRBV5-5 and TRBJ2-7; D might be TRBD1 (5 bases). Between the trimmed V and J ends, which lost 2 bases and 3 bases, there was a span of 9 bases. Germline values: CDR1 SGHKS, CDR2 YYEKEE (reference sequence). CDR3 size: 13 residues. CDR3 in amino acids: CASSLQENYEQYF. CDR3 in DNA: TGTGCCAGCAGCTTACAGGAAAACTACGAGCAGTACTTC.

This chain links TRBV6-4 with TRBJ2-7, with TRBD2 identical over 14 bases. Germline values: CDR1 MRHNA, CDR2 SNTAGT. The trim removed 7 bases at V and 3 bases at J, leaving 14 bases unmatched. The CDR3 totals 18 residues. CDR3 in amino acids: CASTRRTSGGITDYEQYF. Here the CDR3 DNA reads TGTGCCAGCACTCGGAGGACTAGCGGGGGGATAACAGACTACGAGCAGTACTTC.

Only a few counts were recorded for this clone. The chain links TRBV10-1 to TRBJ1-1; possibly TRBD1 for D (5 bases). V was shortened by 5 bases and J by 1 base, with 11 bases between the two germline ends. CDR1 is WNHNN, CDR2 SYGVQD, per germline (reference sequence). The CDR3 contains 14 residues. This CDR3 reads CASSNRRGNTEAFF. For the CDR3, the DNA is TGCGCCAGCAGTAACCGAAGGGGGAACACTGAAGCTTTCTTT.

The gene calls are TRBV6-4 and TRBJ1-1, with D possibly matching TRBD1 (6 bases). The CDR3 consists of 12 residues. The V and J ends lost 5 bases and 9 bases respectively, with 13 bases between them. Germline loops: CDR1 MRHNA, CDR2 SNTAGT. The CDR3 DNA reads TGTGCCAGCAGTTCATCCGACAGGAAAGCTTTCTTT. Amino acids: CASSSSDRKAFF.

This clone was seen a single time. The genes are TRBV19 and TRBJ1-3; TRBD1 is a possible D gene (5 bases). Germline CDR1 reads LNHDA; CDR2 reads SQIVND (reference sequence). V gave up 11 bases and J gave up 3 bases, with 14 bases separating them. The CDR3 contains 13 residues. The CDR3: CAPQGVRGNTIYF. CDR3 DNA: TGTGCCCCTCAGGGCGTCCGTGGAAACACCATATATTTT.

The V and J genes are TRBV7-9 and TRBJ2-1; 13 nucleotides line up with TRBD2. Trimming removed 3 bases from V and 6 bases from J; junction bases left unmatched: 2. Germline CDR1 is SEHNR and CDR2 is FQNEAQ (reference sequence). The CDR3 consists of 15 residues. CDR3 coding DNA: TGTGCCAGCAGCTTCCGACTAGCGGGGGGCAATGAGCAGTTCTTC. Translating gives CASSFRLAGGNEQFF.

The chain joins TRBV5-1 to TRBJ2-3; tentatively, D is TRBD2 (6 bases). In germline, CDR1 is SGHRS, CDR2 YFSETQ. The CDR3 covers 13 residues. The V and J ends lost 6 bases and 4 bases respectively, with 12 bases between them. CDR3 region: CASTVGTADTQYF. CDR3 in DNA: TGCGCCAGCACCGTTGGGACTGCAGATACGCAGTATTTT. Combining the CDR3 with reference TRBV5-1 and TRBJ2-3 gives the whole variable domain KAGVTQTPRYLIKTRGQQVTLSCSPISGHRSVSWYQQTPGQGLQFLFEYFSETQRNKGNFPGRFSGRQFSNSRSEMNVSTLELGDSALYLCASTVGTADTQYFGPGTRLTVL.

V and J are TRBV15 and TRBJ2-1; 16 nucleotides agree with TRBD2. J was trimmed by 5 bases and V by 5 bases; bases with no gene match: 3. From germline, CDR1 is LNHNV and CDR2 YYDKDF (reference sequence). The CDR3 is made up of 16 amino acids. CDR3 amino acids: CATSGGLAGGDNEQFF. In DNA form, the CDR3 reads TGTGCCACCAGCGGGGGACTAGCGGGAGGGGACAATGAGCAGTTCTTC.

This chain uses TRBV5-5 with TRBJ1-6; D might be TRBD1 (5 bases). Germline values: CDR1 SGHKS, CDR2 YYEKEE (reference sequence). This CDR3 has 16 amino acids. Deletions cut 0 bases from V and 8 bases from J, with 15 bases between. The CDR3 sequence: CASSLAATASHSPLHF. The CDR3 DNA is TGTGCCAGCAGCTTGGCCGCGACAGCTTCTCATTCACCCCTCCACTTT.

The rearrangement uses TRBV6-5 and TRBJ2-1, with 10 positions matching TRBD2. CDR3 length: 15 residues. Trimming took 6 bases from V and 5 from J; bases not matched to a gene: 7. The germline V gene encodes CDR1 MNHEY and CDR2 SVGAGI. In DNA form, the CDR3 reads TGTGCCAGCAGATGGACTAGCGGACAGAACAATGAGCAGTTCTTC. Encoded protein: CASRWTSGQNNEQFF.

The DNA of the CDR3 is TGTGCCAGCAGAGTTGAGTCGGACACCGGGGAGCTGTTTTTT. Residues: CASRVESDTGELFF. This sequence joins TRBV5-5 and TRBJ2-2; D not certain. The germline V gene encodes CDR1 SGHKS and CDR2 YYEKEE (reference sequence). V was trimmed by 5 bases and J by 3 bases, leaving 11 bases between them. The CDR3 loop spans 14 amino acids.

The J gene is TRBJ1-2, the V gene TRBV19; weak D call: TRBD1 (6 bases). CDR3 size: 15 residues. CDR1 and CDR2 (germline): LNHDA, SQIVND (reference sequence). V lost 3 bases and J 3 bases, leaving 14 bases between the germline ends. CDR3 sequence: CASSMRAGVDYGYTF. The CDR3 DNA reads as TGTGCCAGTAGTATGCGGGCAGGGGTGGACTATGGCTACACCTTC.

V usage is TRBV20-1 and J usage is TRBJ2-3; D not certain. Looked up from germline, CDR1 is DFQATT and CDR2 is SNEGSKA (reference sequence). The length of the CDR3 is 11 residues. V lost 0 bases and J lost 6, with 4 bases in between. The CDR3 bases are TGCAGTGCTAGAGATCGGGATACGCAGTATTTT. Its protein product is CSARDRDTQYF.

This clone has a handful of counts. The genes are TRBV5-1 and TRBJ2-4, with 8 positions matching TRBD1. CDR1 is SGHRS and CDR2 is YFSETQ in the germline V gene. This CDR3 spans 15 amino acids. The ends lost 0 bases at V and 4 bases at J; junction bases unmatched: 3. CDR3 coding DNA: TGCGCCAGCAGCTTGGATGGGACAGGTAAAAACATTCAGTACTTC. Its protein is CASSLDGTGKNIQYF.